This passage covers 27 T cell receptor beta chains from one sample sequenced in a study of OX40 agonist ivuxolimab in advanced cancers. TCRdb's table, derived via immunoSEQ multiplex PCR, lists solely in-frame clones and lacks some. This table has 35,000 to 45,000 clones, over 60% appearing once. This material consisted of CD4+ or CD8+ T cells sorted from blood, taken in a trial of the OX40 agonist ivuxolimab. Source of these receptors: an adult with an advanced solid tumor such as melanoma, head and neck, liver or kidney cancer.

The gene calls are TRBV9 and TRBJ2-7; D gene uncertain. Deletions cut 4 bases from V and 7 bases from J, with 18 bases between. Germline CDR1 reads SGDLS; CDR2 reads YYNGEE. The CDR3 covers 14 residues. CDR3 sequence (DNA): TGTGCCAGCAGCCCCAGTAGGCACGGCCAAGAGCAGTACTTC. It is translated as CASSPSRHGQEQYF.

The chain links TRBV21-1 to TRBJ2-3; the table's TRBD2 call for D was not verified on the DNA. TRBV21-1 is shown as a pseudogene. The CDR3 spans 16 residues. CDR3: CASSIGLADSTDTQYF. The CDR3 bases are TGTGCCAGCAGCATTGGACTAGCGGATTCCACAGATACGCAGTATTTT.

This sequence joins TRBV30 and TRBJ2-1, with TRBD2 identical over 9 bases. The CDR3 runs 14 residues. Germline CDR1 GTSNPN, CDR2 SVGIG (reference sequence). J lost 12 bases, V lost 3 bases, and 12 bases had no gene match. CDR3 DNA: TGTGCCTGGAGGAAATCGGCGGGGGGGAGTCGGCAGTTCTTC. Translating gives CAWRKSAGGSRQFF.

On this clone itself: An end of the junction differs from the germline gene, which may be a read error. The rearrangement links TRBV2 to TRBJ1-1; a weak D match, TRBD1 (5 bases). From germline, CDR1 is SNHLY and CDR2 FYNNEI. The CDR3 loop spans 14 amino acids. The CDR3 is CASSEMWGNAEAFF. The CDR3 nucleotides read TGTGCCAGCAGTGAAATGTGGGGGAACGCTGAAGCTTTCTTT.

The gene calls are TRBV11-3 and TRBJ1-2; D is perhaps TRBD1 (5 bases). The CDR3 runs to 12 residues. The V end was cut by 4 bases, the J end by 8 bases, with 11 bases between. Germline values: CDR1 SGHNT, CDR2 YENEEA. The CDR3 is CASSSDRGGYTF. The CDR3 nucleotides read TGTGCCAGCAGCTCAGACAGAGGCGGCTACACCTTC.

The V and J genes are TRBV29-1 and TRBJ2-5, with 9 bases aligning to TRBD2. CDR3 length: 16 residues. The trim removed 1 base at V and 4 bases at J, leaving 10 bases unmatched. Germline CDR1 SQVTM, CDR2 ANQGSEA. The CDR3 DNA reads as TGCAGCGTTGAAGGACTTGCGGGGGGGTTGGTAGAGACCCAGTACTTC. This translates into CSVEGLAGGLVETQYF.

This clone was found a few times. The rearrangement uses TRBV7-1 and TRBJ2-1; 12 nucleotides align to TRBD2. TRBV7-1 is an ORF, with its function uncertain. J was trimmed by 9 bases and V by 4 bases; bases with no gene match: 7. This CDR3 has 15 amino acids. CDR3 sequence reads: CASSLYPSGRGEQFF. For the CDR3, the DNA is TGTGCCAGCAGCTTATATCCTAGCGGGAGGGGTGAGCAGTTCTTC.

The V gene is TRBV6-5, the J gene TRBJ2-3; 13 positions match TRBD2. J lost 4 bases, V lost 8 bases, and 3 bases had no gene match. There are 14 residues in the CDR3. Germline V gene sequence: CDR1 MNHEY, CDR2 SVGAGI. CDR3 nucleotide sequence: TGTGCCAGCCGGACTAGCGGGGGTTCAGATACGCAGTATTTT. It encodes CASRTSGGSDTQYF.

This clone was counted a single time. The gene calls are TRBV5-8 and TRBJ2-7, with unresolved D. Germline CDR1 reads SGHTS; CDR2 reads YDEGEE. The length of the CDR3 is 15 residues. V lost 2 bases to trimming and J lost 2 bases, with 14 bases between them. In nucleotides, the CDR3 is TGTGCCAGCAGCTTAACCCTCCATGGGCCCTACGAGCAGTACTTC. Translating gives CASSLTLHGPYEQYF.

This clone turned up a few times. This sequence joins TRBV29-1 and TRBJ2-7; D gene uncertain. V was pared by 3 bases and J by 9 bases, with 15 bases between. The CDR3 sequence is 12 residues long. Germline CDR1 and CDR2: SQVTM and ANQGSEA. CDR3 DNA: TGCAGCGTTGATGTCCTACAAAAGGGGCAGTACTTC. Translation gives CSVDVLQKGQYF.

The chain has TRBV21-1 and TRBJ1-5; whether TRBD1, the table's D call, matches the DNA was not checked. TRBV21-1 is assigned pseudogene status. There are 14 residues in the CDR3. The CDR3 DNA reads TGTGCCAGCAGCACCAGAGACAGGCATCAGGCCCAGCATTTT. Encoded protein: CASSTRDRHQAQHF.

This clone has just a few counts. The V gene is TRBV6-5, the J gene TRBJ2-7, with TRBD1 matching over 7 bases. The length of the CDR3 is 13 residues. Germline assignment: CDR1 MNHEY and CDR2 SVGAGI. The V segment lost 6 bases and the J segment 7 bases; nucleotides outside the gene matches: 9. Here the CDR3 DNA reads TGTGCCAGCAGCCATACAGGGGTCGGAGAGCAGTACGTC. Translated, it gives CASSHTGVGEQYV.

V is TRBV7-9 and J is TRBJ1-2, with a possible D match to TRBD1 (6 bases). The CDR3 is 13 residues long. The germline V gene has CDR1 SEHNR and CDR2 FQNEAQ (reference sequence). Between the trimmed V and J ends, which lost 5 bases and 5 bases, there was a span of 12 bases. The DNA of the CDR3 is TGTGCCAGCAGCCCCGGACAGACTTATGGCTACACCTTC. The encoded protein is CASSPGQTYGYTF.

This clone has just one count. J is TRBJ1-2 and V is TRBV19, with 9 nucleotides matching TRBD1. Germline V lookup: CDR1 LNHDA, CDR2 SQIVND (reference sequence). The CDR3 contains 14 residues. J gave up 4 bases and V 11 bases, and 11 bases lay outside the gene matches. CDR3 sequence: CAANRGRRSYGYTF. DNA of the CDR3: TGTGCCGCGAACAGGGGGCGCAGGAGCTATGGCTACACCTTC.

J is TRBJ2-3 and V is TRBV11-2; D remains unclear. The CDR3 has 15 amino acids. Germline CDR1 and CDR2: SGHAT and FQNNGV. Between the trimmed V and J ends, which lost 4 bases and 3 bases, there was a span of 14 bases. DNA of the CDR3: TGTGCCAGCAGCTCCCCTCGACTCTTTACAGATACGCAGTATTTT. Translating it yields CASSSPRLFTDTQYF.

V gene TRBV11-2 combines with J gene TRBJ1-3; no definite D call. V was clipped by 1 base and J by 0 bases, with 7 bases between them. Germline CDR1 SGHAT, CDR2 FQNNGV. The CDR3 loop spans 15 amino acids. The DNA of the CDR3 is TGTGCCAGCAGCTTAGGTGGGCCCTCTGGAAACACCATATATTTT. Amino acids: CASSLGGPSGNTIYF.

The rearrangement links TRBV6-6 to TRBJ2-3, with D maybe TRBD1 (5 bases). The CDR3 length is 15 residues. V gave up 7 bases and J gave up 0 bases, with 14 bases separating them. Germline loops: CDR1 MNHNY, CDR2 SVGAGI (reference sequence). The CDR3: CASKVMGLSTDTQYF. CDR3 nucleotide sequence: TGTGCCAGCAAAGTAATGGGGCTTAGCACAGATACGCAGTATTTT.

The rearrangement joins TRBV7-9 to TRBJ2-7; no definite D call. From germline, CDR1 is SEHNR and CDR2 FQNEAQ (reference sequence). With 2 bases removed from V and 2 bases from J, the gap between germline ends came to 4 bases. CDR3 length equals 12 residues. CDR3: CASSLSPYEQYF. The CDR3, as DNA: TGTGCCAGCAGCTTATCCCCCTACGAGCAGTACTTC.

The CDR3: CASSLARARYNEQFF. Written as DNA, the CDR3 is TGTGCCAGCAGCTTAGCTAGGGCGCGGTACAATGAGCAGTTCTTC. The chain joins TRBV11-2 to TRBJ2-1, with D unclear. Germline V CDR1 and CDR2: SGHAT, FQNNGV. Trimming removed 1 base at V and 4 bases at J, with 11 bases between. This CDR3 has 15 residues.

The J gene is TRBJ1-5, the V gene TRBV6-1, with 11 bases matching TRBD1. Germline CDR1 MNHNS, CDR2 SASEGT. V lost 4 bases to trimming and J lost 0 bases; unmatched junction nucleotides: 5. The CDR3 consists of 17 residues. For the CDR3, the DNA is TGTGCCAGCAGTGGAGGGACAGGGGGACATAGCAATCAGCCCCAGCATTTT. Its protein product is CASSGGTGGHSNQPQHF.

The chain combines TRBV9 with TRBJ1-1; tentative D call: TRBD1 (5 bases). V lost 3 bases, J lost 0 bases, and 9 bases lay in between. Germline CDR1 and CDR2: SGDLS and YYNGEE. The CDR3 is made up of 14 amino acids. The CDR3 is CASSDTGMNTEAFF. The CDR3, as DNA: TGTGCCAGCAGCGATACAGGCATGAACACTGAAGCTTTCTTT.

The chain is built from TRBV4-1 and TRBJ1-5, with D maybe TRBD1 (6 bases). The ends were cut back, 3 bases at V and 1 base at J, with 19 bases in the middle. Per the germline V gene, CDR1 is MGHRA and CDR2 is YSYEKL. The CDR3 covers 18 residues. As DNA, the CDR3 is TGCGCCAGCAGCCAGGCAGGGGCTCCTTTCATGAGCAATCAGCCCCAGCATTTT. It codes for CASSQAGAPFMSNQPQHF.

The chain is built from TRBV7-8 and TRBJ2-2; perhaps TRBD1 as D (6 bases). Germline CDR1 is SGHVS and CDR2 is FQNEAQ. This CDR3 region has 13 residues. V was cut by 5 bases and J by 6 bases, with 10 bases left in between. The CDR3 here is CASSEGQPGELFF. CDR3 nucleotides: TGTGCCAGCAGCGAAGGACAGCCCGGGGAGCTGTTTTTT.

The J gene is TRBJ2-1, the V gene TRBV9; 7 bases fit TRBD2. The V gene's germline CDR1 is SGDLS and CDR2 YYNGEE. V lost 3 bases and J lost 2; bases outside the gene matches: 5. The CDR3 loop spans 15 amino acids. Here the CDR3 DNA reads TGTGCCAGCAGCGCCCCGGGGGGACCCTACAATGAGCAGTTCTTC. Its translation: CASSAPGGPYNEQFF. The variable domain in full, completed from reference TRBV9 and TRBJ2-1, reads DSGVTQTPKHLITATGQRVTLRCSPRSGDLSVYWYQQSLDQGLQFLIQYYNGEERAKGNILERFSAQQFPDLHSELNLSSLELGDSALYFCASSAPGGPYNEQFFGPGTRLTVL.

V usage is TRBV7-2 and J usage is TRBJ1-2; 7 bases are a match to TRBD1. CDR1 is SGHTA and CDR2 is FQGNSA in the germline V gene. The CDR3 length is 14 residues. J gave up 8 bases and V 1 base, and 7 bases lay outside the gene matches. This CDR3 is CASSLDTGVWGYTF. CDR3 in DNA: TGTGCCAGCAGCTTAGACACAGGGGTCTGGGGCTACACCTTC.

This chain joins TRBV19 and TRBJ1-2; D might be TRBD1 (5 bases). V lost 5 bases and J 5 bases, leaving 21 bases between the germline ends. Per the germline V gene, CDR1 is LNHDA and CDR2 is SQIVND (reference sequence). CDR3 length: 16 residues. This chain's CDR3 is CASSPLTPTDFYGYTF. CDR3 DNA sequence: TGTGCCAGTAGTCCACTTACCCCGACAGATTTTTATGGCTACACCTTC.

This clone was observed a single time. This chain connects TRBV2 to TRBJ2-7; unclear D gene. Per the germline V gene, CDR1 is SNHLY and CDR2 is FYNNEI. The CDR3 loop spans 12 amino acids. V was pared by 4 bases and J by 2 bases, with 6 bases between. CDR3 coding DNA: TGTGCCAGCAGTGTACTGGCCTACGAGCAGTACTTC. It codes for CASSVLAYEQYF.